The clone carrying this TCR beta chain was seen only a few times. The antigen is undetermined. Splitting the CD4+ cells yielded a CD45RA+ naive subset and a CD45RA-negative memory subset. This entry belongs to a study of shared clonotypes between healthy human individuals. Study-wide background: Used for every donor were three CD4 naive, three CD4 memory, two CD8 naive and one CD8 memory plate.

V lost 7 bases to trimming and J lost 0 bases, with 7 bases between them. Germline lookup yields CDR1 SNHLY and CDR2 FYNNEI. The CDR3 spans 13 residues. Regarding the study as a whole: Estimated richness values were generally larger in naive subsets than in memory subsets.

Sequenced by immunoSEQ multiplex PCR; TCRdb stores in-frame clones only, minus some. The sample contains about 1.5 million clones, 95% to 99% of which appear only once. The chain links TRBV2 to TRBJ1-5; D possibly corresponds to TRBD1 (5 bases). Input material: naive CD4+ T cells sorted from blood. Subset reported: CD45RA+ positively selected. The source of this sequence is a man between 25 and 39 years old in good health. The chain's CDR3 is CASMGDSNQPQHF. The CDR3 region has the DNA TGTGCCAGCATGGGGGATAGCAATCAGCCCCAGCATTTT.